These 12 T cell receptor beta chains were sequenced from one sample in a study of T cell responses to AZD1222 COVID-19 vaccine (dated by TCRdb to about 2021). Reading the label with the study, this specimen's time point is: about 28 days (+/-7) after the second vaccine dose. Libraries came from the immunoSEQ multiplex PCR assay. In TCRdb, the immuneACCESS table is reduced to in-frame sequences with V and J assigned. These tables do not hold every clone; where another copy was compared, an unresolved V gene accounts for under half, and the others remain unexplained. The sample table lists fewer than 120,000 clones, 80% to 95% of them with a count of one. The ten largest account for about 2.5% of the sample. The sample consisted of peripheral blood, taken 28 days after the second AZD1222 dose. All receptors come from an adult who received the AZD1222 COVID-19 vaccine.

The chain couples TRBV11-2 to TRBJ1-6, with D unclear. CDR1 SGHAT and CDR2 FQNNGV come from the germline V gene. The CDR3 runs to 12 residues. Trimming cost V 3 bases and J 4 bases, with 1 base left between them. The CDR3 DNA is TGTGCCAGCAGCTTGTATAATTCACCCCTCCACTTT. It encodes CASSLYNSPLHF.

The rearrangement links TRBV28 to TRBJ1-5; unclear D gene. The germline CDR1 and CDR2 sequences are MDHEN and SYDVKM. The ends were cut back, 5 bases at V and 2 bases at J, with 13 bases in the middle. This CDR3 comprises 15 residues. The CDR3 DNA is TGTGCCAGCAGTCCCCCTCCGCCCGGCAATCAGCCCCAGCATTTT. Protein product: CASSPPPPGNQPQHF.

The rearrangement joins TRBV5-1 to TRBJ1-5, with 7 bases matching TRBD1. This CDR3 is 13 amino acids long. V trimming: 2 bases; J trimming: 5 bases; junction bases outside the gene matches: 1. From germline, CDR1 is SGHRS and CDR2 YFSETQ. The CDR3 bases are TGCGCCAGCAGCTTAACAGGGGATCAGCCCCAGCATTTT. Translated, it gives CASSLTGDQPQHF.

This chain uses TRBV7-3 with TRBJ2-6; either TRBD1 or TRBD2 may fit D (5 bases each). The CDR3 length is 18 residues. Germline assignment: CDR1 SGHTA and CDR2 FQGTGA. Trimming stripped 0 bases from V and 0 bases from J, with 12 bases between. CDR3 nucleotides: TGTGCCAGCAGCTTAACCGGGACGGCAAACTCTGGGGCCAACGTCCTGACTTTC. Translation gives CASSLTGTANSGANVLTF.

CDR3 protein: CASSPLPLDRGRSGELFF. The CDR3 DNA follows: TGTGCCAGCTCACCTCTTCCCTTGGACAGGGGGCGGTCCGGGGAGCTGTTTTTT. The chain recombines TRBV18 with TRBJ2-2, with TRBD1 matching over 11 bases. This CDR3 is built from 18 residues. Germline trimming cut 3 bases from V and 6 bases from J; bases unmatched to any gene: 12. Germline V gene sequence: CDR1 KGHSH, CDR2 LQKENI.

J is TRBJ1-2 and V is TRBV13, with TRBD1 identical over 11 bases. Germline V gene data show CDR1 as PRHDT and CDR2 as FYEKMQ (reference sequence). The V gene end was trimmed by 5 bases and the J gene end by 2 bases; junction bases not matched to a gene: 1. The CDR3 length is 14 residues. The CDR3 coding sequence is TGTGCCAGCAGCAGGACAGGGGGCAACTATGGCTACACCTTC. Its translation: CASSRTGGNYGYTF.

The CDR3 nucleotides read TGCAGCGTGGGTGACCGGGACAGGCTCGATACGCAGTATTTT. Protein: CSVGDRDRLDTQYF. The V gene is TRBV29-1, the J gene TRBJ2-3; 8 nucleotides match TRBD1. V dropped 6 bases and J dropped 6; count of bases not matched to a gene: 11. CDR3 length: 14 residues. The germline V gene has CDR1 SQVTM and CDR2 ANQGSEA.

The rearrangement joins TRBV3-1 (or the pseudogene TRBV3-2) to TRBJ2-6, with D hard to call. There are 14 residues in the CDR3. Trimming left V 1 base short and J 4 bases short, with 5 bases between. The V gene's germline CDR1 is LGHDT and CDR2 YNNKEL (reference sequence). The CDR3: CASSQGVGANVLTF. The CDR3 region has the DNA TGTGCCAGCAGCCAAGGGGTCGGGGCCAACGTCCTGACTTTC.

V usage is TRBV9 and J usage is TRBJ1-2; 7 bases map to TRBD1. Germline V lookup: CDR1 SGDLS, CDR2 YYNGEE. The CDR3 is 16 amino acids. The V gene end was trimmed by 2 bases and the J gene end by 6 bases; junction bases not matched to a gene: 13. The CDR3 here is CASSVSVPDRVDGYTF. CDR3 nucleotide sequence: TGTGCCAGCAGCGTCTCCGTCCCCGACAGGGTTGATGGCTACACCTTC.

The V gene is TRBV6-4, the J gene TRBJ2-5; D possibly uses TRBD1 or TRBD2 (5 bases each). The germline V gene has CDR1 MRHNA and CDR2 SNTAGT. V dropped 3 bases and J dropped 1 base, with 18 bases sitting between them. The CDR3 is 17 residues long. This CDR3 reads CASSESRGTRAQETQYF. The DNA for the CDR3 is TGTGCCAGCAGTGAGAGCCGGGGCACCCGGGCCCAAGAGACCCAGTACTTC.

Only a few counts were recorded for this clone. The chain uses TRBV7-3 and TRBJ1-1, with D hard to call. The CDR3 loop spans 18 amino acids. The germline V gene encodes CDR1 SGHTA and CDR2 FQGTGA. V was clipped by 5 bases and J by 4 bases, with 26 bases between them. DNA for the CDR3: TGTGCCAGCAGCCCCATGGGTGGAGCAGGAGAACTCCCCACTGAAGCTTTCTTT. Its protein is CASSPMGGAGELPTEAFF.

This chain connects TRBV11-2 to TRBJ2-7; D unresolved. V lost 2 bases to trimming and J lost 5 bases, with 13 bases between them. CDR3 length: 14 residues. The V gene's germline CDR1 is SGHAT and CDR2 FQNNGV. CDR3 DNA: TGTGCCAGCAGCTTAAGACCCGGCGAGGACGAGCAGTACTTC. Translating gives CASSLRPGEDEQYF.